This is a list of T cell receptor beta chains from one sample in a study of cytomegalovirus exposure and HLA in healthy donors. Assay used: immunoSEQ multiplex PCR; TCRdb lists only in-frame clones, some missing. In the table there are over 70,000 clones, approximately 80% of which are singletons. Sequencing input: PBMCs. The receptors shown here come from a man in his fifties in good health and CMV-seropositive. The CDR3 runs from the conserved cysteine through the conserved F or W. D genes are given only for firm matches.

D gene	V gene	J gene	CDR3 protein
TRBD1	TRBV27	TRBJ2-1	CASSTGQGVYNEQFF
NA	TRBV7-2	TRBJ2-4	CASSPGGRGISNIQYF
NA	TRBV5-6	TRBJ2-7	CATSGDLRESEQYF
NA	TRBV7-2	TRBJ2-5	CASSPNSPGYQETQYF
NA	TRBV5-1	TRBJ2-3	CASSLSGRDTQYF
TRBD1	TRBV4-2	TRBJ1-2	CASSDFARGSYGYTF
TRBD2	TRBV9	TRBJ2-2	CASSVEGLAGSGELFF
NA	TRBV5-4	TRBJ2-3	CASSSGLGTDTQYF
TRBD2	TRBV18	TRBJ2-3	CASSLGLAGKDTQYF
TRBD2	TRBV2	TRBJ2-5	CASSATSSETQYF
NA	TRBV29-1	TRBJ2-4	CSVLPGLRVNIQYF
NA	TRBV7-2	TRBJ2-1	CASSLAGVNEQFF
NA	TRBV9	TRBJ1-4	CASSVNPGEKLFF
TRBD1	TRBV19	TRBJ1-4	CATGQGATNEKLFF